Below are 26 T cell receptor beta chains sequenced from a single sample in a study of CD8 T cells in Susac syndrome. Random hexamers were used to reverse transcribe about 0.45 to 1 ug of RNA. TCRdb ran MiXCR on the immunoSEQ multiplex PCR reads and lists one entry per CDR3 protein. The table records around 130,000 distinct CDR3 sequences, 75% to 90% of them present only once. The sample comprised CD8+ T cells from PBMCs. These receptors were taken from a human donor with multiple sclerosis.

The CDR3 nucleotides are TGTGCCAGCAGCTTAGTCACGGGGCTTAATTCCGCAGACTATGGCTACACCTTC. As protein: CASSLVTGLNSADYGYTF. V gene TRBV11-2 combines with J gene TRBJ1-2; possible D gene TRBD1, 5 bases. The germline V gene has CDR1 SGHAT and CDR2 FQNNGV. V lost 1 base, J lost 3 bases, and 21 bases lay in between. The CDR3 has 18 amino acids.

V is TRBV11-2 and J is TRBJ2-5; D is possibly TRBD1 or TRBD2 (7 bases each). Germline V gives CDR1 SGHAT, CDR2 FQNNGV. The ends were cut back, 5 bases at V and 4 bases at J, with 20 bases in the middle. CDR3 length: 16 amino acids. This CDR3 reads CASSPTSQGRGETQYF. In DNA form, the CDR3 reads TGTGCCAGCAGCCCGACATCACAGGGGAGGGGAGAGACCCAGTACTTC.

The rearrangement joins TRBV5-6 to TRBJ2-7; 10 bases align to TRBD1. CDR1 and CDR2 from the germline V gene are SGHDT and YYEEEE. This CDR3 region has 15 residues. After removal of 3 bases from V and 6 bases from J, the junction contained 9 bases not matched to a gene. This CDR3 reads CASSYRQGAELEQYV. DNA of the CDR3: TGTGCCAGCAGCTACCGACAGGGGGCAGAACTCGAGCAGTACGTC.

Comments on this clonotype: Sequence at one end of the junction differs from germline and may be a read error. In DNA form, the CDR3 reads TGTGCCAGCATGGTAATCTGGCAGCCGGTTTTT. Translated: CASMVIWQPVF. The genes are TRBV2 and TRBJ1-4; D is ambiguous. The CDR3 extends over 11 amino acids. The germline V gene encodes CDR1 SNHLY and CDR2 FYNNEI.

The genes are TRBV21-1 and TRBJ2-7; TRBD2 is the table's D call, not checked against the DNA. TRBV21-1 is noted as a pseudogene. CDR3 size: 18 residues. The chain's CDR3 is CASSNPSRLVQLLGEQYV. The CDR3 nucleotides are TGTGCCAGCAGCAACCCCTCAAGACTAGTCCAACTTTTAGGAGAGCAGTACGTC.

This chain connects TRBV20-1 to TRBJ1-2; 7 bases fit TRBD1. CDR3 size: 15 residues. The ends lost 4 bases at V and 8 bases at J; junction bases unmatched: 16. Germline V CDR1 and CDR2: DFQATT, SNEGSKA (reference sequence). The CDR3: CSATDSGTETRGYTF. The CDR3 nucleotides are TGCAGTGCTACCGACTCCGGGACAGAGACCCGCGGCTACACCTTC.

The J gene is TRBJ2-4, the V gene TRBV7-2; TRBD2 matches 10 bases. The CDR3 contains 19 residues. Trimming at V came to 0 bases and at J to 0 bases, leaving 8 bases not matched to a gene. Per the germline V gene, CDR1 is SGHTA and CDR2 is FQGNSA. CDR3 amino acids: CASSLALAGEDGAKNIQYF. The DNA for the CDR3 is TGTGCCAGCAGCTTAGCGCTAGCGGGAGAGGATGGAGCCAAAAACATTCAGTACTTC.

The V and J genes are TRBV6-5 and TRBJ1-1, with TRBD1 as a possible D gene (5 bases). There are 14 residues in the CDR3. The ends were cut back, 6 bases at V and 6 bases at J, with 17 bases in the middle. Germline lookup yields CDR1 MNHEY and CDR2 SVGAGI. The CDR3 reads CASRYRGTGPEAFF. CDR3 coding DNA: TGTGCCAGCAGGTACCGGGGGACGGGGCCTGAAGCTTTCTTT.

The chain joins TRBV6-1 to TRBJ2-7; 7 nucleotides line up with TRBD1. J was trimmed by 5 bases and V by 2 bases; bases with no gene match: 9. The CDR3 consists of 15 residues. From germline, CDR1 is MNHNS and CDR2 SASEGT. The CDR3 here is CASSEQETGPNEQYF. The CDR3 DNA reads TGTGCCAGCAGTGAACAGGAGACAGGGCCTAACGAGCAGTACTTC.

The V gene is TRBV19, the J gene TRBJ2-7; D might be TRBD2 (6 bases). The length of the CDR3 is 17 residues. CDR1 LNHDA and CDR2 SQIVND come from the germline V gene (reference sequence). V lost 4 bases and J lost 0, with 19 bases in between. CDR3 residues: CASSNPSLGGTSYEQYF. The DNA for the CDR3 is TGTGCCAGTAGTAACCCCAGCTTGGGGGGAACCTCCTACGAGCAGTACTTC. Based on the CDR3 plus reference TRBV19 and TRBJ2-7, the full variable domain is DGGITQSPKYLFRKEGQNVTLSCEQNLNHDAMYWYRQDPGQGLRLIYYSQIVNDFQKGDIAEGYSVSREKKESFPLTVTSAQKNPTAFYLCASSNPSLGGTSYEQYFGPGTRLTVT.

This clonotype was counted once. This chain connects TRBV27 to TRBJ2-6; tentative D call: TRBD2 (6 bases). Per germline, CDR1 MNHEY and CDR2 SMNVEV (reference sequence). V was clipped by 6 bases and J by 2 bases, with 8 bases between them. The CDR3 loop spans 14 amino acids. The CDR3 DNA is TGTGCCAGCAGGGGACTCACTGGGGCCAACGTCCTGACTTTC. This codes for CASRGLTGANVLTF.

The V gene is TRBV11-2, the J gene TRBJ2-1; D is unresolved. CDR1 is SGHAT, CDR2 FQNNGV, per germline. The CDR3 length is 13 residues. Trimming removed 3 bases from V and 4 bases from J, with 7 bases in between. The CDR3 region is CASSFAPYNEQFF. DNA for the CDR3: TGTGCCAGCAGCTTCGCCCCTTACAATGAGCAGTTCTTC. The full variable domain, its missing parts supplied by reference TRBV11-2 and TRBJ2-1, is EAGVAQSPRYKIIEKRQSVAFWCNPISGHATLYWYQQILGQGPKLLIQFQNNGVVDDSQLPKDRFSAERLKGVDSTLKIQPAKLEDSAVYLCASSFAPYNEQFFGPGTRLTVL.

The chain joins TRBV7-2 to TRBJ1-5, with a possible D match to TRBD1 (5 bases). V lost 4 bases and J 7 bases, leaving 17 bases between the germline ends. CDR3 length: 15 amino acids. In germline, CDR1 is SGHTA, CDR2 FQGNSA. CDR3 coding DNA: TGTGCCAGCAGCTCCGGCTGGGGCTCCGGACAGCCCCAGCATTTT. As protein: CASSSGWGSGQPQHF. The variable domain in full, with the rest retrieved from reference TRBV7-2 and TRBJ1-5, is GAGVSQSPSNKVTEKGKDVELRCDPISGHTALYWYRQSLGQGLEFLIYFQGNSAPDKSGLPSDRFSAERTGGSVSTLTIQRTQQEDSAVYLCASSSGWGSGQPQHFGDGTRLSIL.

V gene TRBV7-6 combines with J gene TRBJ2-1, with 10 bases aligning to TRBD2. The V gene end was trimmed by 1 base and the J gene end by 2 bases; junction bases not matched to a gene: 14. Germline V gene sequence: CDR1 SGHVS, CDR2 FNYEAQ. The CDR3 runs 20 residues. This CDR3 is CASSLGSRILAGLPYNEQFF. The CDR3, as DNA: TGTGCCAGCAGCTTAGGCTCCAGAATACTAGCGGGACTCCCCTACAATGAGCAGTTCTTC.

Only a few counts were recorded for this clonotype. The chain combines TRBV27 with TRBJ2-7; 7 bases fit TRBD2. This CDR3 spans 14 amino acids. V was pared by 1 base and J by 3 bases, with 3 bases of the junction left unmatched. CDR1 and CDR2 from the germline V gene are MNHEY and SMNVEV (reference sequence). The CDR3 DNA sequence: TGTGCCAGCAGTTTATGGGGGGGTGACTACGAGCAGTACTTC. Its translation is CASSLWGGDYEQYF.

The chain employs TRBV7-6 and TRBJ1-2, with D possibly matching TRBD1 (5 bases). Germline CDR1 SGHVS, CDR2 FNYEAQ. The V gene lost 0 bases and the J gene lost 7 bases, with 12 bases spanning the gap. The CDR3 loop spans 14 amino acids. The CDR3 is CASSLAGTGAGYTF. The CDR3 DNA follows: TGTGCCAGCAGCTTAGCTGGAACAGGAGCTGGCTACACCTTC.

The chain has TRBV6-1 and TRBJ2-1, with 8 bases lining up with TRBD1. The length of the CDR3 is 12 residues. V trimming: 4 bases; J trimming: 9 bases; junction bases outside the gene matches: 2. Germline V gene sequence: CDR1 MNHNS, CDR2 SASEGT. This chain's CDR3 is CASSGTGTEQFF. The CDR3 DNA reads as TGTGCCAGCAGTGGGACAGGGACTGAGCAGTTCTTC.

This sequence joins TRBV6-2 or TRBV6-3 and TRBJ2-7; tentative D call: TRBD2 (5 bases). The CDR3 contains 16 residues. Per germline, CDR1 MNHEY and CDR2 SVGEGT. Trimming took 5 bases from V and 2 from J, leaving 19 bases between them. CDR3 sequence: CASSKLTSGTPYEQYF. CDR3 sequence (DNA): TGTGCCAGCAGTAAACTCACGAGCGGTACCCCCTACGAGCAGTACTTC.

This chain connects TRBV14 to TRBJ2-3; D is perhaps TRBD2 (5 bases). The V gene's germline CDR1 is SGHDN and CDR2 FVKESK. Trimming cost V 1 base and J 5 bases, with 10 bases left between them. The CDR3 runs 14 residues. The DNA of the CDR3 is TGTGCCAGCAGCCAAGGGGGAGAGGTAGATACGCAGTATTTT. This encodes CASSQGGEVDTQYF.

The chain employs TRBV29-1 and TRBJ1-1; unclear D gene. Germline lookup yields CDR1 SQVTM and CDR2 ANQGSEA. The CDR3 consists of 12 residues. V was trimmed by 4 bases and J by 1 base, leaving 7 bases between them. CDR3 in amino acids: CSVVTGNTEAFF. DNA for the CDR3: TGCAGCGTTGTCACGGGGAACACTGAAGCTTTCTTT. The whole variable domain, remainder taken from reference TRBV29-1 and TRBJ1-1, is SAVISQKPSRDICQRGTSLTIQCQVDSQVTMMFWYRQQPGQSLTLIATANQGSEATYESGFVIDKFPISRPNLTFSTLTVSNMSPEDSSIYLCSVVTGNTEAFFGQGTRLTVV.

The chain has TRBV21-1 and TRBJ2-7. TRBV21-1 is tagged as a pseudogene. This CDR3 spans 9 amino acids. The CDR3: CASSKAGNV. DNA of the CDR3: TGTGCCAGCAGCAAAGCAGGGAACGTC.

The chain employs TRBV4-3 and TRBJ2-1; perhaps TRBD1 as D (7 bases). Germline V gives CDR1 LGHNA, CDR2 YSLEER. V lost 1 base and J lost 8, with 24 bases in between. The CDR3 totals 18 residues. The CDR3 DNA reads TGCGCCAGCAGCCAAGTGGGGCCTCAGGGGGGCGATGGCTATGAGCAGTTCTTC. Translation: CASSQVGPQGGDGYEQFF.

The chain combines TRBV27 with TRBJ2-3; 11 nucleotides agree with TRBD2. The CDR3 loop spans 16 amino acids. V dropped 4 bases and J dropped 5; count of bases not matched to a gene: 8. CDR1 and CDR2 (germline): MNHEY, SMNVEV (reference sequence). This CDR3 is CASSSGSGGAGDTQYF. The CDR3, as DNA: TGTGCCAGCAGTTCCGGTAGCGGGGGGGCAGGAGATACGCAGTATTTT.

The rearrangement joins TRBV5-1 to TRBJ1-4; no clear D gene. V was clipped by 0 bases and J by 2 bases, with 8 bases between them. CDR1 is SGHRS, CDR2 YFSETQ, per germline. The CDR3 spans 15 residues. The CDR3 loop is CASSLAGETNEKLFF. The CDR3 DNA sequence: TGCGCCAGCAGCTTGGCGGGTGAGACTAATGAAAAACTGTTTTTT. Combining the CDR3 with reference TRBV5-1 and TRBJ1-4 gives the whole variable domain KAGVTQTPRYLIKTRGQQVTLSCSPISGHRSVSWYQQTPGQGLQFLFEYFSETQRNKGNFPGRFSGRQFSNSRSEMNVSTLELGDSALYLCASSLAGETNEKLFFGSGTQLSVL.

The CDR3 spells CASSSQGGAEAFF. As DNA, the CDR3 is TGTGCCAGCAGCTCCCAGGGGGGTGCGGAAGCTTTCTTT. This chain uses TRBV11-2 with TRBJ1-1; 7 nucleotides agree with TRBD1. CDR1 and CDR2 (germline): SGHAT, FQNNGV. The CDR3 runs 13 residues. V trimming: 4 bases; J trimming: 8 bases; junction bases outside the gene matches: 7.

The chain uses TRBV28 and TRBJ2-7; D is perhaps TRBD2 (6 bases). The germline gives CDR1 MDHEN, CDR2 SYDVKM. With 6 bases removed from V and 0 bases from J, the gap between germline ends came to 15 bases. The CDR3 runs 15 residues. DNA for the CDR3: TGTGCCAGCAGACTGAGGGGAGGCTACTCCTACGAGCAGTACTTC. It yields the protein CASRLRGGYSYEQYF.